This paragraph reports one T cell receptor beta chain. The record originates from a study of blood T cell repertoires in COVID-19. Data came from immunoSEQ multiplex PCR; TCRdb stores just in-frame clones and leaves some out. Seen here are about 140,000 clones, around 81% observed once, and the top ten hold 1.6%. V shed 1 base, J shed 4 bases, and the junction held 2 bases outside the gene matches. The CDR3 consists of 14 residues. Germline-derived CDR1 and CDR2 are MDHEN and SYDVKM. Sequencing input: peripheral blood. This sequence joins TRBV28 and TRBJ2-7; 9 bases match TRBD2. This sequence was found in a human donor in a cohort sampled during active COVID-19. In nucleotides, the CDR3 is TGTGCCAGCAGTTTATCTAGCGGGACATACGAGCAGTACTTC. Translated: CASSLSSGTYEQYF.